A selection of T cell receptor beta chains follows, all from one sample in a study of shared clonotypes between healthy human individuals. Using immunoSEQ multiplex PCR, the repertoire was profiled, and TCRdb retains in-frame clones only, with some absent. The profile covers 550,000 to 750,000 clones, with about 91% appearing a single time and approximately 25% taken by the ten largest. Sequencing used naive CD8+ T cells sorted from blood. All receptors come from a man aged 30-40 years in good health. CDR3s include the opening cysteine and the closing phenylalanine or tryptophan. D genes are given only for firm matches. Rows may omit the clone size; those that give it use once, few, many or a size class.

V gene,clone size,D gene,J gene,CDR3 DNA,CDR3 protein
TRBV5-6,.,.,TRBJ1-1,TGTGCCAGCAGCTGGTGGGGGCAGGGGAACACTGAAGCTTTCTTT,CASSWWGQGNTEAFF
TRBV28,.,.,TRBJ2-7,TGTGCCAGCAGTTTATCAAGAGCGGACGAGCAGTACTTC,CASSLSRADEQYF
TRBV27,.,.,TRBJ2-1,TGTGCCAGCCAAGGAGGAGGTTCCTACAATGAGCAGTTCTTC,CASQGGGSYNEQFF
TRBV2,.,.,TRBJ1-1,TGTGCCAGCTGGGGGAACACTGAAGCTTTCTTT,CASWGNTEAFF
TRBV7-9,.,TRBD1,TRBJ1-2,TGTGCCAGCAGCTTAGGTCTCCGGGACAGCCTCTTC,CASSLGLRDSLF
TRBV28,few,.,TRBJ1-2,TGTGCCACCGCAGATAACTATGGCTACACCTTC,CATADNYGYTF
TRBV7-2,.,TRBD2,TRBJ2-2,TGTGCCAGCAGCTTCACTAGCGGGAGCCTTGCCGGGGAGCTGTTTTTT,CASSFTSGSLAGELFF
TRBV9,.,.,TRBJ1-1,TGTGCCAGCAGCGTAGTCATGAACACTGAAGCTTTCTTT,CASSVVMNTEAFF
TRBV28,.,.,TRBJ2-3,TGTGCCAGCAGTTTTCGGGCCACAGATACGCAGTATTTT,CASSFRATDTQYF
TRBV2,.,.,TRBJ2-2,TGTGCCAGCAAAATCGGAGGGGCGGAGGCCGGGGAGCTGTTTTTT,CASKIGGAEAGELFF
TRBV29-1,.,.,TRBJ2-3,TGCAGCGTGTTAGGCGGCCCCCCCCCAGATACGCAGTATTTT,CSVLGGPPPDTQYF
TRBV10-2,.,TRBD1,TRBJ1-1,TGCGCCAGCAGGGGGACAGACACTGAAGCTTTCTTT,CASRGTDTEAFF
TRBV29-1,.,TRBD2,TRBJ2-3,TGCAGCGTTGAGGATATTAGCGGGGGAAGCACAGATACGCAGTATTTT,CSVEDISGGSTDTQYF
TRBV6-1,.,.,TRBJ2-7,TGTGCCAGCAGTGCCCGGACGGTCAGCTCCTACGAGCAGTACTTC,CASSARTVSSYEQYF
TRBV29-1,.,.,TRBJ2-7,TGCAGCGTTGGGCCGGACATCTTTGGGTACGAGCAGTACTTC,CSVGPDIFGYEQYF
TRBV7-2,.,TRBD1,TRBJ1-2,TGTGCCAGCAGCAGCACAGGGGACGGCTACACCTTC,CASSSTGDGYTF
TRBV4-1,.,.,TRBJ2-1,TGCGCCAGCAGCCAAGTGGCAGCGGCCCACAATGAGCAGTTCTTC,CASSQVAAAHNEQFF
TRBV28,.,TRBD2,TRBJ2-7,TGTGCCAGCGGATCCTTCCGGGAGGGTTACGAGCAGTACTTC,CASGSFREGYEQYF
TRBV2,.,.,TRBJ2-1,TGTGCCAGCACTATGGACACTAGCTCCTACAATGAGCAGTTCTTC,CASTMDTSSYNEQFF
TRBV5-6,.,.,TRBJ2-2,TGTGCCAGCAGCTTGGGACAGAACACCGGGGAGCTGTTTTTT,CASSLGQNTGELFF
TRBV13,few,.,TRBJ1-1,TGTGCCAGCAGCTTAGGCACGGCGGGCACTGAAGCTTTCTTT,CASSLGTAGTEAFF
TRBV25-1,.,.,TRBJ2-7,TGTGCCAGCAGTGAGAGGGCAGCCTACGAGCAGTACTTC,CASSERAAYEQYF
TRBV7-9,.,.,TRBJ2-3,TGTGCCAGCAGCCGGGTTAGGGAGACGCAGTATTTT,CASSRVRETQYF
TRBV28,.,.,TRBJ1-1,TGTGCCAGCAGTTTCGATGGGACTGAAGCTTTCTTT,CASSFDGTEAFF
TRBV27,.,.,TRBJ1-3,TGTGCCAGCAGTTTATCGATCCAGGGCAACACCATATATTTT,CASSLSIQGNTIYF
TRBV28,once,.,TRBJ1-4,TGTGCCAGCAGTCTTATTACAGGGGAAAAACTGTTTTTT,CASSLITGEKLFF
TRBV11-3,.,.,TRBJ2-1,TGTGCCAGCAGCTTAGGGAGAGTTACCTACAATGAGCAGTTCTTC,CASSLGRVTYNEQFF